This entry is about one T cell receptor (beta chain). The germline V and J ends were trimmed by 0 bases and 10 bases, with 19 bases remaining between them. The CDR3 runs 15 residues. CDR1 SQVTM and CDR2 ANQGSEA come from the germline V gene. The sample belongs to a study of T cell repertoires in cytomegalovirus infection. In TCRdb, the reads were re-called with MiXCR into one record per CDR3 protein. Among more than 400,000 distinct CDR3 sequences, approximately 26% were seen once, and the ten largest hold roughly 13%. The TCR sequence derives from a human donor in good health (CMV status not recorded). Some clones in this sample may be carry-over from other donors' samples. This chain joins TRBV29-1 and TRBJ2-1; D is ambiguous. Material for sequencing was PBMCs. CDR3 bases: TGCAGCGTTGAAGAACGAAAGGTCGTTGCATGGGAGCAGTTCTTC. Translating it yields CSVEERKVVAWEQFF.